One T cell receptor beta chain is described in this entry. With 3 bases removed from V and 6 bases from J, the gap between germline ends came to 15 bases. The CDR3 has 14 amino acids. Germline V gene sequence: CDR1 SGHAT, CDR2 FQNNGV. Authors' processing steps: The assay estimated nucleated cells by amplifying reference gene primers. Produced via immunoSEQ multiplex PCR; TCRdb's table is partial and in-frame only. That table is the source of V, J and clone size, and D and trimming were worked out from the DNA. The sample contains about 82,000 clones, about 86% of which appear only once. The data originate from a study of blood T cell repertoires in COVID-19. The overall study: The United States, Italy and Spain were the sources of the acute and convalescent COVID-19 samples. T cells, B-cell-depleted T cells, or PBMCs provided the cDNA or gDNA that served as material.

The sequencing sample was made of peripheral blood. The TCR comes from an elderly man with acute or convalescent COVID-19. The chain links TRBV11-2 to TRBJ2-7; the D gene is possibly TRBD1 (5 bases). The CDR3 region is CASSFKGRVSEQYF. CDR3 nucleotide sequence: TGTGCCAGCAGCTTTAAGGGGCGCGTGTCCGAGCAGTACTTC.